Below, 18 T cell receptor beta chains from the same sample are listed, as sequenced in a study of beta chain features in type 1 diabetes (dated by TCRdb to the late 2010s). The library relied on the immunoSEQ multiplex PCR assay. All of the isolated RNA was reverse transcribed with the High Capacity cDNA Reverse Transcription Kit, so expressed TCRB transcripts were sequenced. TCRdb holds this immuneACCESS table with in-frame rearrangements only. Some clones are missing; in checked studies, unresolved V genes explain under half, and the rest has no known cause. The sample yields hundreds of thousands of clones; around 13% were counted once. Together, the top ten hold approximately 7% of the sample. The sequenced sample was central memory CD4+ T cells from blood. The source is a man between 25 and 39 years old in good health.

The rearrangement joins TRBV11-2 to TRBJ2-2; D is tentatively TRBD1 or TRBD2 (6 bases each). This CDR3 has 15 amino acids. Trimming cost V 2 bases and J 0 bases, with 7 bases left between them. Germline values: CDR1 SGHAT, CDR2 FQNNGV. The CDR3 region is CASSLRGANTGELFF. The DNA of the CDR3 is TGTGCCAGCAGCTTAAGGGGGGCGAACACCGGGGAGCTGTTTTTT. Variable domain in full (rest from reference TRBV11-2 and TRBJ2-2): EAGVAQSPRYKIIEKRQSVAFWCNPISGHATLYWYQQILGQGPKLLIQFQNNGVVDDSQLPKDRFSAERLKGVDSTLKIQPAKLEDSAVYLCASSLRGANTGELFFGEGSRLTVL.

This clone occurred a few times. The rearrangement uses TRBV11-2 and TRBJ2-3; 13 bases map to TRBD2. V lost 5 bases to trimming and J lost 4 bases; unmatched junction nucleotides: 12. CDR1 SGHAT and CDR2 FQNNGV come from the germline V gene. The CDR3 length is 18 residues. The CDR3 DNA is TGTGCCAGCAGCCCCCAACGACTAGCGGGAGGAGGCGCAGATACGCAGTATTTT. Encoded protein: CASSPQRLAGGGADTQYF.

This chain links TRBV11-3 with TRBJ2-3; D call uncertain. V was clipped by 2 bases and J by 1 base, with 4 bases between them. The CDR3 totals 13 residues. The germline V gene encodes CDR1 SGHNT and CDR2 YENEEA. The CDR3 sequence: CASSLRGTDTQYF. CDR3 nucleotides: TGTGCCAGCAGCTTACGGGGCACAGATACGCAGTATTTT.

The sample holds many counts of this clone. The genes are TRBV6-1 and TRBJ1-1; tentative D call: TRBD1 (5 bases). Trimming cost V 6 bases and J 9 bases, with 17 bases left between them. The CDR3 is made up of 13 amino acids. Germline loops: CDR1 MNHNS, CDR2 SASEGT. DNA for the CDR3: TGTGCCAGCAGCGGGGACGGTGGAAATAAAGCTTTCTTT. Amino acids: CASSGDGGNKAFF.

The gene calls are TRBV7-2 and TRBJ2-1; 10 positions agree with TRBD2. The CDR3 extends over 15 amino acids. Looked up from germline, CDR1 is SGHTA and CDR2 is FQGNSA. V lost 3 bases and J lost 4; bases outside the gene matches: 3. The CDR3: CASSLPSGGYNEQFF. Written as DNA, the CDR3 is TGTGCCAGCAGCTTGCCTAGCGGGGGATACAATGAGCAGTTCTTC.

V gene TRBV11-2 combines with J gene TRBJ2-5; TRBD1 matches 7 bases. The CDR3 is made up of 14 amino acids. Looked up from germline, CDR1 is SGHAT and CDR2 is FQNNGV. The ends lost 4 bases at V and 5 bases at J; junction bases unmatched: 7. CDR3 amino acids: CASSSLKQGETQYF. The CDR3 nucleotides are TGTGCCAGCAGCTCCCTAAAACAGGGGGAGACCCAGTACTTC.

This clone has only a few counts. A read error may produce the germline difference seen at one junction end. This chain connects TRBV6-1 to TRBJ1-1, with D unclear. This CDR3 has 14 amino acids. The germline V gene has CDR1 MNHNS and CDR2 SASEGT. The CDR3: CAISEVGRNTEAFF. In nucleotides, the CDR3 is TGTGCCATCAGTGAGGTCGGCCGGAACACTGAAGCTTTCTTT.

This clone turned up a few times. V usage is TRBV10-3 and J usage is TRBJ2-3, with 15 bases matching TRBD2. This CDR3 is 19 amino acids long. V lost 0 bases, J lost 2 bases, and 6 bases stayed unmatched. Looked up from germline, CDR1 is ENHRY and CDR2 is SYGVKD. The CDR3 DNA sequence: TGTGCCATCAGTGAGTCTCGGACTAGCGGGGGGGGTAACACAGATACGCAGTATTTT. The encoded protein is CAISESRTSGGGNTDTQYF.

The V call is TRBV4-2, the J call TRBJ2-5; TRBD2 agrees at 8 bases. Germline V gives CDR1 LGHNA, CDR2 YNFKEQ. V dropped 4 bases and J dropped 3; count of bases not matched to a gene: 7. This CDR3 region has 15 residues. This chain's CDR3 is CASSRGPGLEETQYF. For the CDR3, the DNA is TGTGCCAGCAGCCGGGGACCGGGACTAGAAGAGACCCAGTACTTC.

The chain is built from TRBV11-2 and TRBJ1-5, with 8 bases lining up with TRBD1. The V gene end was trimmed by 5 bases and the J gene end by 4 bases; junction bases not matched to a gene: 7. There are 15 residues in the CDR3. The germline V gene has CDR1 SGHAT and CDR2 FQNNGV. CDR3 sequence: CASSPGQGKNQPQHF. The CDR3 coding sequence is TGTGCCAGCAGCCCTGGACAGGGCAAAAATCAGCCCCAGCATTTT.

This clone was detected a few times. The chain employs TRBV7-2 and TRBJ1-2; D is undetermined. Trimming cost V 5 bases and J 13 bases, with 17 bases left between them. This CDR3 has 12 residues. In germline, CDR1 is SGHTA, CDR2 FQGNSA. The CDR3 here is CASSRRESAGTF. The CDR3 DNA reads as TGTGCCAGCAGCCGACGGGAAAGCGCGGGCACCTTC.

This clone turned up a few times. The genes are TRBV5-6 and TRBJ2-2, with 8 positions matching TRBD1. The CDR3 is made up of 17 amino acids. V lost 3 bases and J lost 5; bases outside the gene matches: 12. Germline-derived CDR1 and CDR2 are SGHDT and YYEEEE. As DNA, the CDR3 is TGTGCCAGCAGCTGGGACCTCAGGGGGCGCGTTACCGGGGAGCTGTTTTTT. Translating it yields CASSWDLRGRVTGELFF.

There are a few counts of this clone. The chain is built from TRBV7-2 and TRBJ1-4, with no clear D. CDR3 length equals 13 residues. Germline V CDR1 and CDR2: SGHTA, FQGNSA. V was pared by 5 bases and J by 8 bases, with 12 bases between. CDR3 coding DNA: TGTGCCAGCAGCCCATCACCTCGCGAAAAACTGTTTTTT. This codes for CASSPSPREKLFF.

The gene calls are TRBV6-1 and TRBJ2-7; 9 bases line up with TRBD2. This CDR3 is 17 amino acids long. V shed 4 bases, J shed 4 bases, and the junction held 14 bases outside the gene matches. Germline lookup yields CDR1 MNHNS and CDR2 SASEGT. Here the CDR3 reads CASSAGSGGGLTYEQYV. Here the CDR3 DNA reads TGTGCCAGCAGTGCTGGTAGCGGGGGAGGTTTGACTTACGAGCAGTACGTC.

The chain is built from TRBV6-1 and TRBJ2-7, with 9 bases that match TRBD1. The CDR3 is made up of 14 amino acids. After removal of 6 bases from V and 5 bases from J, the junction contained 8 bases not matched to a gene. Germline V gene lookup returns CDR1 MNHNS and CDR2 SASEGT. CDR3 DNA: TGTGCCAGCAGATCGGGACAGGGTAACCACGAGCAGTACTTC. Encoded protein: CASRSGQGNHEQYF.

Ten or more counts support this clone. This chain uses TRBV7-9 with TRBJ2-5, with D possibly matching TRBD2 (5 bases). The length of the CDR3 is 15 residues. The V gene lost 4 bases and the J gene lost 2 bases, with 14 bases spanning the gap. The germline V gene has CDR1 SEHNR and CDR2 FQNEAQ (reference sequence). Here the CDR3 DNA reads TGTGCCAGCAGCTACCAAGGACTGGCACAAGAGACCCAGTACTTC. Protein: CASSYQGLAQETQYF.

This clone was found a few times. V gene TRBV7-9 combines with J gene TRBJ1-6; D gene unclear. V dropped 1 base and J dropped 13 bases, with 17 bases sitting between them. In germline, CDR1 is SEHNR, CDR2 FQNEAQ (reference sequence). This CDR3 spans 15 amino acids. DNA of the CDR3: TGTGCCAGCAGCTTAGTAAGCGGGCGAATGGGTCCCCTCCACTTT. Translation: CASSLVSGRMGPLHF.

This chain joins TRBV7-2 and TRBJ2-5; no clear D gene. V gave up 6 bases and J gave up 5 bases, with 7 bases separating them. The CDR3 loop spans 11 amino acids. Germline loops: CDR1 SGHTA, CDR2 FQGNSA. The chain's CDR3 is CASRNGETQYF. CDR3 nucleotide sequence: TGTGCCAGCAGAAACGGGGAGACCCAGTACTTC.